This TCR beta chain emerged from a study of shared clonotypes between healthy human individuals. Profiled with immunoSEQ multiplex PCR; TCRdb holds only in-frame clones, not every one. The data show roughly 640,000 clones, less than 85% seen once. Germline V CDR1 and CDR2: SGHNT, YYREEE (reference sequence). Trimming shortened V by 1 base and J by 0 bases, and 12 bases separated the two germline ends. The CDR3 sequence is 16 residues long. The sequenced sample consisted of memory CD4+ T cells sorted from blood. The subset is: CD45RA-negative fraction. This rearrangement joins TRBV5-4 to TRBJ2-3; D call uncertain. This sequence originates from a woman aged 25 to 39 in good health. The CDR3 nucleotides are TGTGCCAGCAGCTTGAAGTTGCTCGGGAGCACAGATACGCAGTATTTT. This gives the protein CASSLKLLGSTDTQYF.